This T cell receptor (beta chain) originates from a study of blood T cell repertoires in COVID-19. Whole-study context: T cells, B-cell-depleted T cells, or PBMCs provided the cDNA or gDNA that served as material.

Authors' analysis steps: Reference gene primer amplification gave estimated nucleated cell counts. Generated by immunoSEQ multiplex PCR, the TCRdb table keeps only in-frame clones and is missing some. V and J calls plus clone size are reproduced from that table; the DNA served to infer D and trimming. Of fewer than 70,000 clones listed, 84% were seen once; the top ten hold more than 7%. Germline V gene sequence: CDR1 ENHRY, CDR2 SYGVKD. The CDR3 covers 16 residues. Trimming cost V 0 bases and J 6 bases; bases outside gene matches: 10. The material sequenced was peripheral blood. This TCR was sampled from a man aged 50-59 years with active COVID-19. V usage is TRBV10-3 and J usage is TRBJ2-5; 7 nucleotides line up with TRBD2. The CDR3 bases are TGTGCCATCAGTGAGTCAGCGGGACGGTTCGATCAGACCCAGTACTTC. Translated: CAISESAGRFDQTQYF.